This T cell receptor beta chain derives from a study of a mutant IDH1 vaccine in newly diagnosed glioma. As for the study in general: Beginning 4-6 weeks after radiotherapy alone, or with temozolomide cycles, vaccination took place. A 62.5% male, around 40% female split and a mean age of roughly 44 years characterized treated patients.

Data came from immunoSEQ multiplex PCR; TCRdb stores just in-frame clones and leaves some out. This table holds tens of thousands of clones, 70% to 90% found once. Study outcomes and limitations: Pseudoprogression seemed unlinked to shifts in top peripheral T cell clonotypes.

Regarding this clone: Its target is not known.

Indicated time point: week 5, during vaccination. Vaccination used 300 ug of mutant IDH1 20-mer peptide per dose, with topical imiquimod. Every donor had a new WHO grade 3 or 4 astrocytoma that was IDH1-mutant, with loss of nuclear ATRX. Germline CDR1 reads MNHNS; CDR2 reads SASEGT. The CDR3 has 12 amino acids. Trimming stripped 2 bases from V and 11 bases from J, with 9 bases between. The receptor was isolated from a middle-aged man with glioma. The specimen comprised PBMCs, sampled from a glioma patient whose treatment included an IDH1 peptide vaccine. This rearrangement joins TRBV6-1 to TRBJ2-2, with no clear D. The CDR3 sequence is CASSERRKELFF. DNA of the CDR3: TGTGCCAGCAGTGAAAGGCGGAAAGAGCTGTTTTTT.